The clone carrying this T cell receptor (beta chain) turned up a few times. The data derive from a study of shared clonotypes between healthy human individuals. Repertoires were generated with immunoSEQ multiplex PCR, while TCRdb's copy carries only in-frame clones and drops some. The sample contains some 1 million clones, more than 60% of which appear only once. This CDR3 is built from 15 residues. Trimming removed 4 bases at V and 2 bases at J, with 14 bases between. Germline V gene sequence: CDR1 SGHDT, CDR2 YYEEEE. This clonotype was sampled from a man younger than 35 in good health. The sample taken for sequencing was memory CD4+ T cells sorted from blood. Subset in this sample: CD45RA-negative fraction. This chain uses TRBV5-6 with TRBJ2-3; D is possibly TRBD1 (6 bases). The CDR3 DNA reads as TGTGCCAGCAGCCCGGGACACCTTTTCACAGATACGCAGTATTTT. Its protein is CASSPGHLFTDTQYF.